The next 11 T cell receptor beta chains were all read from a single sample in a study of control samples from healthy donors and cancer patients (TCRdb year 2020). Libraries were prepared through the immunoSEQ multiplex PCR assay. TCRdb took this table from immuneACCESS and kept in-frame rearrangements with V and J called. Such tables lack part of the clones; where checked against another copy, unresolved V genes explain under half of the gap, and the rest is unexplained. In all, the sample holds about 130,000 clones, and roughly 91% of those were seen once. The top ten clonotypes cover 1.5% to 2% of the sample. Source material: PBMCs. The receptor source for this set is a man in his forties or fifties with head and neck cancer.

The rearrangement uses TRBV29-1 and TRBJ2-7; TRBD2 is a possible D gene (7 bases). Between the trimmed V and J ends, which lost 5 bases and 6 bases, there was a span of 17 bases. The CDR3 contains 13 residues. The germline V gene has CDR1 SQVTM and CDR2 ANQGSEA. The DNA of the CDR3 is TGCAGCGTTAGAAGGGAGGGAGGGGGCGAGCAGTACTTC. Residues: CSVRREGGGEQYF.

In this sample, this clone turned up once. V and J are TRBV11-2 and TRBJ2-5; 7 bases align to TRBD2. This CDR3 region has 17 residues. The V and J ends lost 1 base and 5 bases, in that order; junction bases with no gene match: 13. Germline CDR1 and CDR2: SGHAT and FQNNGV. The DNA for the CDR3 is TGTGCCAGCAGCTTAGGCCCCCTCCGGCGGGGGTCGGAGACCCAGTACTTC. Translating gives CASSLGPLRRGSETQYF.

Here the CDR3 DNA reads TGTGCCAGCAGAGGGACTAACAGGGAGTACTTC. It translates to CASRGTNREYF. The V and J genes are TRBV6-5 and TRBJ2-7, with D perhaps TRBD2 (7 bases). V lost 6 bases and J 11 bases, leaving 14 bases between the germline ends. Germline loops: CDR1 MNHEY, CDR2 SVGAGI. The CDR3 contains 11 residues.

The chain uses TRBV19 and TRBJ2-3; 11 nucleotides agree with TRBD2. This CDR3 comprises 17 residues. V shed 5 bases, J shed 6 bases, and the junction held 13 bases outside the gene matches. Germline V gives CDR1 LNHDA, CDR2 SQIVND (reference sequence). CDR3 DNA sequence: TGTGCCAGTAGTGCCTCCCCCGGGACTAGCGGCTGGGATACGCAGTATTTT. Translated, it gives CASSASPGTSGWDTQYF.

The rearrangement uses TRBV4-3 and TRBJ2-3, with D perhaps matching TRBD2 (5 bases). The CDR3 is made up of 13 amino acids. V gave up 0 bases and J gave up 6 bases, with 7 bases separating them. CDR1 is LGHNA and CDR2 is YSLEER in the germline V gene. The CDR3 spells CASSQDREDTQYF. DNA for the CDR3: TGCGCCAGCAGCCAAGATAGGGAGGATACGCAGTATTTT.

The J gene is TRBJ2-1, the V gene TRBV4-3; D not resolved. Germline CDR1 and CDR2: LGHNA and YSLEER. This CDR3 has 14 amino acids. V was trimmed by 4 bases and J by 10 bases, leaving 17 bases between them. In DNA form, the CDR3 reads TGCGCCAGCAGCCCTTTCGGCATGATCGGAGAGCAGTTCTTC. Protein sequence: CASSPFGMIGEQFF.

The gene calls are TRBV29-1 and TRBJ2-1; TRBD1 aligns across 7 bases. CDR3 length equals 12 residues. In germline, CDR1 is SQVTM, CDR2 ANQGSEA. Trimming at V came to 7 bases and at J to 10 bases, leaving 10 bases not matched to a gene. The CDR3 reads CSGGQLGEEQFF. The CDR3 DNA is TGCAGCGGGGGACAGTTAGGGGAGGAGCAGTTCTTC.

This chain's CDR3 is CASGLAGTSTDTQYF. The CDR3 region has the DNA TGTGCCAGTGGACTAGCGGGGACGAGCACAGATACGCAGTATTTT. The chain joins TRBV7-2 to TRBJ2-3; 12 bases are a match to TRBD2. V trimming: 9 bases; J trimming: 0 bases; junction bases outside the gene matches: 4. CDR1 SGHTA and CDR2 FQGNSA come from the germline V gene. The CDR3 has 15 amino acids.

The chain links TRBV19 to TRBJ1-4, with TRBD1 identical over 7 bases. There are 14 residues in the CDR3. CDR1 and CDR2 from the germline V gene are LNHDA and SQIVND (reference sequence). Losses at the gene ends were 4 bases for V and 5 bases for J; bases not matched to a gene: 4. CDR3 coding DNA: TGTGCCAGTAGTAACCGACAGGGCAATGAAAAACTGTTTTTT. Translated: CASSNRQGNEKLFF.

The genes are TRBV30 and TRBJ2-7; the match to TRBD2 covers 9 bases. The ends lost 1 base at V and 3 bases at J; junction bases unmatched: 10. Germline V gives CDR1 GTSNPN, CDR2 SVGIG (reference sequence). The CDR3 runs to 16 residues. The CDR3 protein is CAWSDPLGGGGYEQYF. CDR3 nucleotides: TGTGCCTGGAGTGACCCTTTAGGCGGGGGGGGCTACGAGCAGTACTTC.

V and J are TRBV5-4 and TRBJ1-1; D is possibly TRBD1 (5 bases). The CDR3 spans 14 residues. Germline-derived CDR1 and CDR2 are SGHNT and YYREEE (reference sequence). V was clipped by 5 bases and J by 1 base, with 12 bases between them. Here the CDR3 DNA reads TGTGCCAGCAGTACATACGGGGGGAACACTGAAGCTTTCTTT. Amino acids: CASSTYGGNTEAFF.